This T cell receptor beta chain stems from a study of patients and donors after allogeneic stem cell transplantation. MiXCR was run by TCRdb on the RT-PCR reads, yielding one entry per CDR3 protein. The sample contains approximately 140,000 distinct CDR3 sequences, about 40% of which appear only once. Trimming pared 2 bases from V and 8 bases from J, leaving 10 bases between. Germline CDR1 is SGHRS and CDR2 is YFSETQ. This CDR3 region has 13 residues. This clonotype was seen a few times. The chain uses TRBV5-1 and TRBJ1-4; TRBD1 might be the D (6 bases). The sample taken for sequencing was blood, either unsorted or a sorted T cell fraction (not recorded which). This receptor was taken from a human donor who was either an allogeneic HSCT recipient or a stem cell or donor lymphocyte infusion donor (not recorded which). It is not recorded whose cells these are; they may come from a transplant donor. The CDR3 nucleotides are TGCGCCAGCAGCTTAGGGGGGGAAGAAAAACTGTTTTTT. Translated: CASSLGGEEKLFF.